One and the same sample provided the 3 T cell receptor beta chains below, sequenced in a study of immune cell composition in non-small cell lung cancer. The assay was immunoSEQ multiplex PCR, and TCRdb's table has in-frame clones only and misses some. The top ten hold roughly 4.8% of the sample, which has 2,700 or so clones, 76% seen once. The sequenced material came from lung tumor tissue. Every receptor here comes from a human donor with non-small cell lung cancer.

This chain uses TRBV7-2 with TRBJ2-1; no clear D. V shed 5 bases and J shed 10 bases, with 12 bases lying between them. The germline gives CDR1 SGHTA, CDR2 FQGNSA. The CDR3 consists of 12 residues. The CDR3 loop is CASSPALAEQFF. The DNA of the CDR3 is TGTGCCAGCAGCCCCGCTTTGGCAGAGCAGTTCTTC.

The genes are TRBV2 and TRBJ2-7; D is perhaps TRBD2 (5 bases). The V gene's germline CDR1 is SNHLY and CDR2 FYNNEI. Trimming removed 10 bases from V and 3 bases from J, with 22 bases in between. This CDR3 is built from 15 residues. The CDR3 nucleotides read TGTGCCACCGGACTCCAAGGAGGAGTACACTACGAGCAGTACTTC. Translated: CATGLQGGVHYEQYF.

The rearrangement joins TRBV5-6 to TRBJ2-7, with 10 bases matching TRBD2. The CDR3 contains 17 residues. V trimming: 5 bases; J trimming: 4 bases; junction bases outside the gene matches: 15. From germline, CDR1 is SGHDT and CDR2 YYEEEE. The CDR3 protein is CASRSTLAGGLSYEQYF. The CDR3, as DNA: TGTGCCAGCAGATCTACCTTAGCGGGGGGCCTGAGTTACGAGCAGTACTTC. Full variable domain (remainder filled in from reference TRBV5-6 and TRBJ2-7): DAGVTQSPTHLIKTRGQQVTLRCSPKSGHDTVSWYQQALGQGPQFIFQYYEEEERQRGNFPDRFSGHQFPNYSSELNVNALLLGDSALYLCASRSTLAGGLSYEQYFGPGTRLTVT.